These T cell receptor beta chains were read from a single sample in a study of T-cell memory formation after mild COVID-19. TCRdb re-derived calls from the 5' RACE reads in MiXCR, one entry per CDR3 protein. The table lists 550,000 to 600,000 distinct CDR3 sequences, roughly a fifth of them singletons. Material: PBMCs or a T cell subset sorted from them (not recorded which). Receptors originate from an adult woman who had mild COVID-19 (a few samples of this study predate the infection). Cell type and time point are not known. The CDR3 runs from the conserved cysteine through the conserved F or W. D genes are given only for firm matches. A row's size may be missing; if present it is once, few, many or a size class.

>TRBJ2-1|few|TRBV20-1|TRBD2
TGCAGTGCTAGCCCCAGCGGGAACGGTGAGCAGTTCTTC
CSASPSGNGEQFF
>TRBJ1-1|-|TRBV5-8|-
TGTGCCAGCAGTCTATCCCACGGCCCGGCCTACTTCTTT
CASSLSHGPAYFF
>TRBJ2-1|-|TRBV5-1|TRBD1
TGCGCCAGCAGCCTGCCGGGGACAGGGGGAAATGAGCAGTTCTTC
CASSLPGTGGNEQFF
>TRBJ2-7|-|TRBV11-2|-
TGTGCCAGCAGCCCAGGACTGGGGTTTGGGGAGCAGTACTTC
CASSPGLGFGEQYF
>TRBJ2-5|-|TRBV18|-
TGTGCCAGCTCACTCCGGGACCCTCTAAGGGAGACCCAGTACTTC
CASSLRDPLRETQYF
>TRBJ1-1|few|TRBV7-9|-
TGTGCCAGCAGCTCGAAACAGGAATTCACTGAAGCTTTCTTT
CASSSKQEFTEAFF
>TRBJ1-1|-|TRBV18|-
TGTGCCAGCTCACGCGGCGCAGGGGAAACTGAAGCTTTCTTT
CASSRGAGETEAFF
>TRBJ2-1|-|TRBV29-1|TRBD1
TGCAGCGTTCGGACAGGGAGGTCTAGTGAGCAGTTCTTC
CSVRTGRSSEQFF
>TRBJ2-4|many|TRBV7-8|-
TGTGCCAGCAGCGAACCCCCCAACATTCAGTACTTC
CASSEPPNIQYF
>TRBJ2-2|few|TRBV6-5|-
TGTGCCAGCAGTTACTCGGGGCTGACCACCGGGGAGCTGTTTTTT
CASSYSGLTTGELFF
>TRBJ2-3|few|TRBV10-3|-
TGTGCCATCAGTGTTCAGGGAAGCACAGATACGCAGTATTTT
CAISVQGSTDTQYF
>TRBJ2-7|-|TRBV12-5|TRBD2
TGTGCTAGTGGTTTGGTACTGACCGCGGGAGGCTCCTACGAGCAGTACTTC
CASGLVLTAGGSYEQYF
>TRBJ2-1|few|TRBV14|TRBD2
TGTGCCAGCAGCCAAGATTCCGGGACTAGCGGTTACAATGAGCAGTTCTTC
CASSQDSGTSGYNEQFF
>TRBJ2-7|-|TRBV5-6|-
TGTGCCAGCAGCTTGGCCAAGGGGAACGAGCAGTACTTC
CASSLAKGNEQYF
>TRBJ2-3|-|TRBV11-2|-
TGTGCCAGCAGCCCATGGGGGTGGACAGAGGGCACAGATACGCAGTATTTT
CASSPWGWTEGTDTQYF
>TRBJ2-5|-|TRBV12-3/TRBV12-4|TRBD2
TGTGCCAGCAGTAAACTACAGGGACTAGCGGGCAATCAAGAGACCCAGTACTTC
CASSKLQGLAGNQETQYF
>TRBJ1-1|few|TRBV7-9|-
TGTGTCATTGAGGGGTTGGTCGGGAAGGGCACTGAAGCTTTCTTT
CVIEGLVGKGTEAFF
>TRBJ2-1|few|TRBV19|TRBD2
TGTGCCAGTAGTGCAACACTAGCGGGAGGGCCGCCGTTCTTC
CASSATLAGGPPFF
>TRBJ2-5|few|TRBV29-1|TRBD1
TGCAGCGTTGAAGGACAGGGTTTAGAGACCCAGTACTTC
CSVEGQGLETQYF
>TRBJ1-4|-|TRBV3-1|TRBD1
TGTGCCAGCAGTCCGACAGGGGTTGCTAATGAAAAACTGTTTTTT
CASSPTGVANEKLFF
>TRBJ2-3|-|TRBV7-2|TRBD2
TGTGCCAGCAGCTTAGACCTAGCGGGAGGGCTATATTTT
CASSLDLAGGLYF
>TRBJ2-5|-|TRBV29-1|-
TGCAGCGTTGTGGAGGGGGGAGAGACCCAGTACTTC
CSVVEGGETQYF
>TRBJ2-1|-|TRBV14|-
TGTGCCAGCAGCAACCCAAGATCCCGGATCTACAATGAGCAGTTCTTC
CASSNPRSRIYNEQFF
>TRBJ1-2|-|TRBV19|TRBD1
TGTGCCAGTAGTAAGGGACAGGGGAGGGAGACGAATGGCTACACCTTC
CASSKGQGRETNGYTF
>TRBJ2-7|-|TRBV19|-
TGTGCCAGTAGTATAAGATGGGGTACGAGCTCCTACGAGCAGTACTTC
CASSIRWGTSSYEQYF
>TRBJ1-1|-|TRBV25-1|-
TGTGCCAGCAGTGATGTCTACAACACTGAAGCTTTCTTT
CASSDVYNTEAFF
>TRBJ2-6|-|TRBV5-1|-
TGCGCCAGCAGCACACTTCGACCAGGAGGAACCAACGTCCTGACTTTC
CASSTLRPGGTNVLTF
>TRBJ1-5|few|TRBV4-3|-
TGCGCCAGCAGCCAAGACGGCCGAGATCAGCCCCAGCATTTT
CASSQDGRDQPQHF
>TRBJ2-1|-|TRBV6-1|TRBD2
TGTGCCAGCAGGGCTAGCGGGAGGGGCAATGAGCAGTTCTTC
CASRASGRGNEQFF
>TRBJ2-1|many|TRBV4-3|-
TGCGCCAGCAGCCAAGATTGGCCCGTGAACAATGAGCAGTTCTTC
CASSQDWPVNNEQFF
>TRBJ1-4|-|TRBV5-1|-
TGCGCCAGCAGCTTGGAGACTCCCATAATGAACGGACTGTTTTTT
CASSLETPIMNGLFF
>TRBJ1-4|few|TRBV6-6|TRBD1
TGTGCCAGCAGTTCCAGGGGGCAGGGTGAAAAACTGTTTTTT
CASSSRGQGEKLFF